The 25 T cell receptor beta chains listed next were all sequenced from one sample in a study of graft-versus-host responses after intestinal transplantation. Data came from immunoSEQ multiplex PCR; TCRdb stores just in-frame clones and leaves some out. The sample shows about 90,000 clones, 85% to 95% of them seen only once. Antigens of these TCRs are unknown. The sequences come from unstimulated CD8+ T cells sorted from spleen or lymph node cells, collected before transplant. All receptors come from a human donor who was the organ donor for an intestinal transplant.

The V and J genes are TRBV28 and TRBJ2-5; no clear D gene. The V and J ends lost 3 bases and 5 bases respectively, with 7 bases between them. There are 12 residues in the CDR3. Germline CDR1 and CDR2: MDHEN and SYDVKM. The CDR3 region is CASSLFRETQYF. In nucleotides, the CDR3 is TGTGCCAGCAGTTTGTTCCGGGAGACCCAGTACTTC.

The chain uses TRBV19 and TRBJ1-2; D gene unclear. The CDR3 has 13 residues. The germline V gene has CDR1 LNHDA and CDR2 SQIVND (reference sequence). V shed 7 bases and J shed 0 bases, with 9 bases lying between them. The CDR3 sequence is CASMAGTNYGYTF. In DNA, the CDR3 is TGTGCCAGTATGGCGGGAACTAACTATGGCTACACCTTC.

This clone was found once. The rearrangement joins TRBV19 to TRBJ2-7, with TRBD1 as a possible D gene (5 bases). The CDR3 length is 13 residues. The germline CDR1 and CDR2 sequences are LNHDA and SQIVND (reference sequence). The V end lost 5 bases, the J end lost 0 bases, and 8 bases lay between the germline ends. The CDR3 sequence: CASSQGYSYEQYF. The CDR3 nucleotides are TGTGCCAGTAGTCAGGGCTACTCCTACGAGCAGTACTTC.

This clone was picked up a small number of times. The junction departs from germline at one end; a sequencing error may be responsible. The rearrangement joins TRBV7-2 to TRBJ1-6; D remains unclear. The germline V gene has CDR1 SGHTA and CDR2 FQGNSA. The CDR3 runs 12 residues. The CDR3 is CASSLSGLRQTF. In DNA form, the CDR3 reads TGTGCCAGCAGCTTAAGCGGCCTGAGGCAGACCTTT. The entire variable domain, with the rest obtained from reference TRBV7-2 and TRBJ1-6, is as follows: GAGVSQSPSNKVTEKGKDVELRCDPISGHTALYWYRQSLGQGLEFLIYFQGNSAPDKSGLPSDRFSAERTGGSVSTLTIQRTQQEDSAVYLCASSLSGLRQTFGNGTRLTVT.

The DNA for the CDR3 is TGTGCCAGCAGTCCCACCGGTGGTAGCACAGATACGCAGTATTTT. Protein: CASSPTGGSTDTQYF. The gene calls are TRBV6-5 and TRBJ2-3, with no clear D. Germline assignment: CDR1 MNHEY and CDR2 SVGAGI. The V and J ends lost 5 bases and 0 bases respectively, with 12 bases between them. CDR3 length: 15 amino acids.

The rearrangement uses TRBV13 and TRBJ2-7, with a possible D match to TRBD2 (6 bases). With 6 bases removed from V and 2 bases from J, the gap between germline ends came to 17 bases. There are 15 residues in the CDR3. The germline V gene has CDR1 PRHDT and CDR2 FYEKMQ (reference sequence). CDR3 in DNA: TGTGCCAGCAGTCCATTCGGGGGACCCGCCTACGAGCAGTACTTC. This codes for CASSPFGGPAYEQYF.

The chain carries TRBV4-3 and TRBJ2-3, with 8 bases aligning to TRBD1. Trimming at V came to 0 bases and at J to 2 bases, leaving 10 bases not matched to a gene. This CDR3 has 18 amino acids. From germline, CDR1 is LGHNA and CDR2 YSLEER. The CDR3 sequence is CASSQETGADGPTDTQYF. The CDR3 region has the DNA TGCGCCAGCAGCCAAGAGACAGGGGCAGACGGTCCCACAGATACGCAGTATTTT.

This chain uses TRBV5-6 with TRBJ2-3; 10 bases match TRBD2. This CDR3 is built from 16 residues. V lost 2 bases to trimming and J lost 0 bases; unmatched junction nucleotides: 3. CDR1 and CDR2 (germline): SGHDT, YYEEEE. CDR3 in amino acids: CASSFWTSGSTDTQYF. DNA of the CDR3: TGTGCCAGCAGCTTCTGGACTAGCGGTAGCACAGATACGCAGTATTTT.

For the CDR3, the DNA is TGTGCCAGCAGCTCCACAGGGAGGGTTGTTATAGGAGAGACCCAGTACTTC. This translates into CASSSTGRVVIGETQYF. V usage is TRBV7-2 and J usage is TRBJ2-5, with a weak D call TRBD2 (7 bases). Trimming left V 4 bases short and J 4 bases short, with 22 bases between. The CDR3 loop spans 17 amino acids. Germline V gene lookup returns CDR1 SGHTA and CDR2 FQGNSA.

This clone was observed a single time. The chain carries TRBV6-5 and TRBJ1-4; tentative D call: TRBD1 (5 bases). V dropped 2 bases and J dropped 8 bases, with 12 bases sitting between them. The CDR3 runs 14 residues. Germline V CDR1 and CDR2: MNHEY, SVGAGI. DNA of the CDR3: TGTGCCAGCAGTTACGGGACTAGCAGCGAAAAACTGTTTTTT. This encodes CASSYGTSSEKLFF.

CDR3 bases: TGTGCCAGCAGCGGGGACAGGGGGCGCGTAAGCGCTTTCTTT. It specifies CASSGDRGRVSAFF. The chain has TRBV6-4 and TRBJ1-1; TRBD1 matches at 12 bases. Germline V CDR1 and CDR2: MRHNA, SNTAGT. V lost 6 bases to trimming and J lost 11 bases; unmatched junction nucleotides: 10. The CDR3 contains 14 residues.

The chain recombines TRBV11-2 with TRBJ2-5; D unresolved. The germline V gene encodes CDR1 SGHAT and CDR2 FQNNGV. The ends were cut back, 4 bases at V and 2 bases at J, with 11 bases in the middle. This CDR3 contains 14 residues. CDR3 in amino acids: CASSSYEAQETQYF. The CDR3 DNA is TGTGCCAGCAGCTCGTACGAGGCACAAGAGACCCAGTACTTC.

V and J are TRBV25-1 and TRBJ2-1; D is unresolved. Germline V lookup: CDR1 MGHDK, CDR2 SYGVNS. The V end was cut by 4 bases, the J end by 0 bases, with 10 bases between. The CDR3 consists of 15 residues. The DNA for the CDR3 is TGTGCCAGCAGTGGCCTACTCGGCTCCTACAATGAGCAGTTCTTC. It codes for CASSGLLGSYNEQFF. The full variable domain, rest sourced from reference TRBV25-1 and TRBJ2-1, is EADIYQTPRYLVIGTGKKITLECSQTMGHDKMYWYQQDPGMELHLIHYSYGVNSTEKGDLSSESTVSRIRTEHFPLTLESARPSHTSQYLCASSGLLGSYNEQFFGPGTRLTVL.

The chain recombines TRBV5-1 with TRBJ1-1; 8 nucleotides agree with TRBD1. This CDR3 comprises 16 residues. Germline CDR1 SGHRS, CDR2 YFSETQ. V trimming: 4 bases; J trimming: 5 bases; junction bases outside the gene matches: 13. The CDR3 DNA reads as TGCGCCAGCAGCCCAACGAGGCAGGGGGCTGATACTGAAGCTTTCTTT. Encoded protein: CASSPTRQGADTEAFF.

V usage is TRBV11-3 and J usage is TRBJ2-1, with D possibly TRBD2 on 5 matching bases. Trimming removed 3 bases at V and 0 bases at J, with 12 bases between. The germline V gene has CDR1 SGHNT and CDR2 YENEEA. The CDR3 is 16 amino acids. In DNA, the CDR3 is TGTGCCAGCAGCTTCGAGGGTACTAGCTCCTACAATGAGCAGTTCTTC. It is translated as CASSFEGTSSYNEQFF.

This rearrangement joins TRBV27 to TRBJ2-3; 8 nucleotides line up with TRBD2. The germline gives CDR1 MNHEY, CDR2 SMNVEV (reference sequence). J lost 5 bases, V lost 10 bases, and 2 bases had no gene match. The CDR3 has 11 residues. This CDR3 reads CATRGGDTQYF. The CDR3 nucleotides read TGTGCCACCCGGGGGGGAGATACGCAGTATTTT.

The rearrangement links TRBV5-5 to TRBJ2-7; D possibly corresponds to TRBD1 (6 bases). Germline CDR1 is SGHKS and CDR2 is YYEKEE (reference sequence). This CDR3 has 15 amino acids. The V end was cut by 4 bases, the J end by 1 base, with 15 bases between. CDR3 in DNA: TGTGCCAGCAGCCTCCAGGGGTTTACTTCCTACGAGCAGTACTTC. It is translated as CASSLQGFTSYEQYF.

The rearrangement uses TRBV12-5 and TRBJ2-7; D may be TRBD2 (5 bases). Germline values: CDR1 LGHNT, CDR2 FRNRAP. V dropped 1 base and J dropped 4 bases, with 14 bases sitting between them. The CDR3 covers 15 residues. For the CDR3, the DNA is TGTGCTAGTGGTTTGGGGTTGACGCGGACTTACGAGCAGTACTTC. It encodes CASGLGLTRTYEQYF.

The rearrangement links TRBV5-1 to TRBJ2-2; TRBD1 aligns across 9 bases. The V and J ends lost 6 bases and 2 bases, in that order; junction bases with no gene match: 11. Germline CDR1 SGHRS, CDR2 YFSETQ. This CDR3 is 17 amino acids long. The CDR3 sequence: CASTTGGAGINTGELFF. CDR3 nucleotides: TGCGCCAGCACCACAGGGGGCGCAGGTATTAACACCGGGGAGCTGTTTTTT. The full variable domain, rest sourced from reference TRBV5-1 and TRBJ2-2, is KAGVTQTPRYLIKTRGQQVTLSCSPISGHRSVSWYQQTPGQGLQFLFEYFSETQRNKGNFPGRFSGRQFSNSRSEMNVSTLELGDSALYLCASTTGGAGINTGELFFGEGSRLTVL.

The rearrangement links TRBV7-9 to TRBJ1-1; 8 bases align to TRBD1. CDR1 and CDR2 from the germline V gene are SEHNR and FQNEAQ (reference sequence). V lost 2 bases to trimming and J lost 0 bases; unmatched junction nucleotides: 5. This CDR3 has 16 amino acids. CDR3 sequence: CASSLLRGQVNTEAFF. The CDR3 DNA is TGTGCCAGCAGCTTATTAAGGGGACAGGTGAACACTGAAGCTTTCTTT.

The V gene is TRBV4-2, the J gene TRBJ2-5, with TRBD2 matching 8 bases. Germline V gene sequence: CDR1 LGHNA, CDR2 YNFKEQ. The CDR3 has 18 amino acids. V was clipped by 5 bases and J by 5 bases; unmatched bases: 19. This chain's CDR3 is CASSIDGGGPTVGETQYF. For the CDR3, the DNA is TGTGCCAGCAGCATTGACGGCGGGGGGCCAACGGTGGGGGAGACCCAGTACTTC.

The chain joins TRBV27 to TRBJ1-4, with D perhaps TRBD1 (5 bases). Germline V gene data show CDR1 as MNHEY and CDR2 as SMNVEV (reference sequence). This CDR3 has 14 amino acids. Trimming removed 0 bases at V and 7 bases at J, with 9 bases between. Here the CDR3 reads CASSLSYGGEKLFF. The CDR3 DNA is TGTGCCAGCAGTTTATCTTACGGGGGTGAAAAACTGTTTTTT.

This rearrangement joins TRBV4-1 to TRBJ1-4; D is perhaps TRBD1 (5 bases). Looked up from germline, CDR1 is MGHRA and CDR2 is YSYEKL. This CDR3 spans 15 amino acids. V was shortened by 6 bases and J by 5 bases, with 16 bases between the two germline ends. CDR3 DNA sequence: TGCGCCAGCAGTCACCTCCCCGGGGGGAATGAAAAACTGTTTTTT. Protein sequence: CASSHLPGGNEKLFF.

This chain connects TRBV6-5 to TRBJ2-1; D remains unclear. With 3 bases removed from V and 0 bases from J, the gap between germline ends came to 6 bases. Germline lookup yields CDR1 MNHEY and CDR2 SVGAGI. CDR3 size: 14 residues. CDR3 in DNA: TGTGCCAGCAGTTATTCCGTCTCCTACAATGAGCAGTTCTTC. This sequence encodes CASSYSVSYNEQFF.

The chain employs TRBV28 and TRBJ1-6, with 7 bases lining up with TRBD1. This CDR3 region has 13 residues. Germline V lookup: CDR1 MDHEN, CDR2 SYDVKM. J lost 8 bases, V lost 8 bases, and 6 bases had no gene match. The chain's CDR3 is CASRDSDHSPLHF. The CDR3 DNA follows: TGTGCCAGCCGGGACAGTGACCATTCACCCCTCCACTTT. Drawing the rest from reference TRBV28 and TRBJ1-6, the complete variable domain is DVKVTQSSRYLVKRTGEKVFLECVQDMDHENMFWYRQDPGLGLRLIYFSYDVKMKEKGDIPEGYSVSREKKERFSLILESASTNQTSMYLCASRDSDHSPLHFGNGTRLTVT.